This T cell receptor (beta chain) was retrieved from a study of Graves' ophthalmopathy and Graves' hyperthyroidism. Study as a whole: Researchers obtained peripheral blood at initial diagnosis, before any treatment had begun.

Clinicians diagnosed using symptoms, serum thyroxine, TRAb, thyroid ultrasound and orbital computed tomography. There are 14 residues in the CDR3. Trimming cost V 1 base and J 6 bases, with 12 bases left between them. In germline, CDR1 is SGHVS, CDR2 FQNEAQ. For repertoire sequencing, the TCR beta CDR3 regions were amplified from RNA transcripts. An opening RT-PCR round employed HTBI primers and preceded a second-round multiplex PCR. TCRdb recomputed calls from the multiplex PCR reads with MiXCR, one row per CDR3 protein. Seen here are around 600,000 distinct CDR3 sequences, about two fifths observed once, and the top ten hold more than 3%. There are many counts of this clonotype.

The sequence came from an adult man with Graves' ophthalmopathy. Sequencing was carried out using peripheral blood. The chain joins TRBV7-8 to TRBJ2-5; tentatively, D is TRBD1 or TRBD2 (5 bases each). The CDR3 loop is CASSLGAGAQTQYF. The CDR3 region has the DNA TGTGCCAGCAGCTTAGGTGCCGGGGCGCAGACCCAGTACTTC.